A single sample is the source of the 3 T cell receptor beta chains below, sequenced in a study of PD-1 blockade in classical Hodgkin lymphoma. Patients all relapsed after autologous stem cell transplantation, and there was variation in brentuximab vedotin exposure. The assay was immunoSEQ multiplex PCR, and TCRdb's table has in-frame clones only and misses some. The sample records 20,000 to 25,000 clones, approximately 80% being singletons. The source material was peripheral blood mononuclear cells (PBMCs), sampled at baseline. These receptors were obtained from a human donor with classical Hodgkin lymphoma.

This chain links TRBV2 with TRBJ2-5; TRBD1 matches 8 bases. Germline-derived CDR1 and CDR2 are SNHLY and FYNNEI. J gave up 2 bases and V 6 bases, and 5 bases lay outside the gene matches. This CDR3 spans 14 amino acids. The CDR3 protein is CASRRDRGQETQYF. CDR3 nucleotide sequence: TGTGCCAGCAGGAGAGACAGGGGACAAGAGACCCAGTACTTC.

This rearrangement joins TRBV11-2 to TRBJ2-7; weak D call: TRBD2 (5 bases). V was trimmed by 1 base and J by 6 bases, leaving 10 bases between them. Germline V gives CDR1 SGHAT, CDR2 FQNNGV. The length of the CDR3 is 13 residues. The CDR3 nucleotides read TGTGCCAGCAGCTTAGCCCCCGGGGTCGAGCAGTACTTC. Translation gives CASSLAPGVEQYF. The full variable domain, its missing parts supplied by reference TRBV11-2 and TRBJ2-7, is EAGVAQSPRYKIIEKRQSVAFWCNPISGHATLYWYQQILGQGPKLLIQFQNNGVVDDSQLPKDRFSAERLKGVDSTLKIQPAKLEDSAVYLCASSLAPGVEQYFGPGTRLTVT.

The chain is built from TRBV5-4 and TRBJ2-2; tentatively, D is TRBD1 (6 bases). Germline loops: CDR1 SGHNT, CDR2 YYREEE (reference sequence). Trimming stripped 4 bases from V and 2 bases from J, with 15 bases between. The CDR3 sequence is 16 residues long. CDR3 sequence: CASSRGAGDNTGELFF. CDR3 nucleotide sequence: TGTGCCAGCAGCCGGGGTGCAGGGGACAACACCGGGGAGCTGTTTTTT.